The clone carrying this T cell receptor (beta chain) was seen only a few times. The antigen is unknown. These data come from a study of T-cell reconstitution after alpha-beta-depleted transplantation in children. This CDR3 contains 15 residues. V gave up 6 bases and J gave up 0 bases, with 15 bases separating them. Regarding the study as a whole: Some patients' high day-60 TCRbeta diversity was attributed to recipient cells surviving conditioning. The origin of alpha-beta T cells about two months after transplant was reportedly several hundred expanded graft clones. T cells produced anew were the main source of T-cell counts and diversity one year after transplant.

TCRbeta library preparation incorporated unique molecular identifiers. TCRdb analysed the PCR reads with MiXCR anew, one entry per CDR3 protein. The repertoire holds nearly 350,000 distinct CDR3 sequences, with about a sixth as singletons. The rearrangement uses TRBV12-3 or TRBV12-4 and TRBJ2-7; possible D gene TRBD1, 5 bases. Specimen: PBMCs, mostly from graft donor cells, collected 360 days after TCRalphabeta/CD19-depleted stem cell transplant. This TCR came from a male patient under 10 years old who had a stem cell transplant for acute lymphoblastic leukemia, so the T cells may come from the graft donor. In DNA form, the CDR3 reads TGTGCCAGCAGCTTGGGGCCGGCCGGCTCCTACGAGCAGTACTTC. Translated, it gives CASSLGPAGSYEQYF.